The 12 T cell receptor beta chains given below trace back to one sample, sequenced in a study of blood T cell repertoires in COVID-19. Generated by immunoSEQ multiplex PCR, the TCRdb table keeps only in-frame clones and is missing some. The sample holds about 190,000 clones, 70% to 80% seen once. Input material: peripheral blood. The source of these receptors is a man between 50 and 59 years old who had recovered from COVID-19.

This clone was found a few times. The V gene is TRBV6-2 or TRBV6-3, the J gene TRBJ1-6; 7 bases fit TRBD1. The CDR3 is 17 residues long. Germline V gene sequence: CDR1 MNHEY, CDR2 SVGEGT. Germline trimming cut 5 bases from V and 6 bases from J; bases unmatched to any gene: 13. CDR3 in amino acids: CASSVKGQWLPNSPLHF. The CDR3 DNA sequence: TGTGCCAGCAGTGTGAAGGGACAGTGGCTACCTAATTCACCCCTCCACTTT.

The chain employs TRBV10-3 and TRBJ2-7; 9 nucleotides align to TRBD1. The CDR3 loop spans 12 amino acids. Trimming at V came to 9 bases and at J to 4 bases, leaving 4 bases not matched to a gene. Germline CDR1 is ENHRY and CDR2 is SYGVKD. The CDR3 nucleotides are TGTGCCATACAGGGGGCTTGGTACGAGCAGTACTTC. Translated: CAIQGAWYEQYF.

The V call is TRBV7-2, the J call TRBJ2-2; the D gene is possibly TRBD1 (5 bases). Trimming cost V 5 bases and J 6 bases, with 13 bases left between them. Germline CDR1 SGHTA, CDR2 FQGNSA. CDR3 length: 14 amino acids. In DNA form, the CDR3 reads TGTGCCAGCAGCCTAGGAGTAGGGGCCGGGGAGCTGTTTTTT. The encoded protein is CASSLGVGAGELFF.

Only one count was recorded for this clone. The chain joins TRBV4-2 to TRBJ2-5, with 9 nucleotides matching TRBD2. This CDR3 has 16 amino acids. The germline V gene encodes CDR1 LGHNA and CDR2 YNFKEQ. V lost 5 bases to trimming and J lost 2 bases; unmatched junction nucleotides: 9. CDR3 region: CASSSGASGNQETQYF. Written as DNA, the CDR3 is TGTGCCAGCAGCTCAGGGGCTAGCGGGAATCAAGAGACCCAGTACTTC.

This chain links TRBV9 with TRBJ1-5, with a possible D match to TRBD1 (5 bases). V was clipped by 0 bases and J by 2 bases, with 9 bases between them. The CDR3 runs to 15 residues. Germline CDR1 and CDR2: SGDLS and YYNGEE. CDR3 in amino acids: CASSVGTGGNQPQHF. Written as DNA, the CDR3 is TGTGCCAGCAGCGTAGGAACAGGAGGCAATCAGCCCCAGCATTTT.

The gene calls are TRBV30 and TRBJ2-2, with 7 bases aligning to TRBD1. The CDR3 length is 15 residues. V lost 7 bases to trimming and J lost 6 bases; unmatched junction nucleotides: 14. Germline V CDR1 and CDR2: GTSNPN, SVGIG (reference sequence). As DNA, the CDR3 is TGTGCCTCGCGGCCTCAGACAGGGAAGTCCGGGGAGCTGTTTTTT. Amino acid sequence: CASRPQTGKSGELFF. Full variable domain (outside the CDR3, taken from reference TRBV30 and TRBJ2-2): SQTIHQWPATLVQPVGSPLSLECTVEGTSNPNLYWYRQAAGRGLQLLFYSVGIGQISSEVPQNLSASRPQDRQFILSSKKLLLSDSGFYLCASRPQTGKSGELFFGEGSRLTVL.

The chain joins TRBV12-3 or TRBV12-4 to TRBJ1-1, with D perhaps TRBD1 (5 bases). Trimming stripped 3 bases from V and 6 bases from J, with 8 bases between. The CDR3 covers 12 residues. The CDR3: CASSFREPEAFF. CDR3 nucleotides: TGTGCCAGCAGTTTCAGGGAACCTGAAGCTTTCTTT.

The J gene is TRBJ2-7, the V gene TRBV6-2 or TRBV6-3, with 7 bases matching TRBD2. The V gene's germline CDR1 is MNHEY and CDR2 SVGEGT. The CDR3 has 16 residues. The V segment lost 0 bases and the J segment 0 bases; nucleotides outside the gene matches: 5. DNA for the CDR3: TGTGCCAGCAGTTACTCCGGGACTACAAGCTCCTACGAGCAGTACTTC. The encoded protein is CASSYSGTTSSYEQYF.

The chain couples TRBV6-5 to TRBJ1-1; a weak D match, TRBD1 (6 bases). This CDR3 spans 13 amino acids. Trimming removed 6 bases from V and 6 bases from J, with 14 bases in between. From germline, CDR1 is MNHEY and CDR2 SVGAGI. The CDR3 nucleotides read TGTGCCAGCAGCAGCGACAGGTGGGCTGAAGCTTTCTTT. This gives the protein CASSSDRWAEAFF.

The chain couples TRBV10-3 to TRBJ2-7; D might be TRBD2 (5 bases). V lost 4 bases and J lost 0, with 7 bases in between. CDR3 length: 13 amino acids. Germline CDR1 is ENHRY and CDR2 is SYGVKD. The CDR3 DNA reads TGTGCCATCAGTGGGACTTACTCCTACGAGCAGTACTTC. Its protein product is CAISGTYSYEQYF.

In its sample, this clone was seen many times. This rearrangement joins TRBV2 to TRBJ1-3; perhaps TRBD1 as D (5 bases). The V gene's germline CDR1 is SNHLY and CDR2 FYNNEI. This CDR3 comprises 13 residues. The V and J ends lost 6 bases and 4 bases respectively, with 10 bases between them. CDR3 DNA: TGTGCCAGCAGGGCAGGGCTCGGAAACACCATATATTTT. It codes for CASRAGLGNTIYF.

The chain uses TRBV29-1 and TRBJ2-1; D is perhaps TRBD2 (7 bases). Germline loops: CDR1 SQVTM, CDR2 ANQGSEA. The CDR3 runs to 19 residues. V was cut by 2 bases and J by 5 bases, with 28 bases left in between. CDR3 coding DNA: TGCAGCGTTGAATCTTTTTCCAGGGGAGGGAACCCGATTAACAATGAGCAGTTCTTC. Translation gives CSVESFSRGGNPINNEQFF.